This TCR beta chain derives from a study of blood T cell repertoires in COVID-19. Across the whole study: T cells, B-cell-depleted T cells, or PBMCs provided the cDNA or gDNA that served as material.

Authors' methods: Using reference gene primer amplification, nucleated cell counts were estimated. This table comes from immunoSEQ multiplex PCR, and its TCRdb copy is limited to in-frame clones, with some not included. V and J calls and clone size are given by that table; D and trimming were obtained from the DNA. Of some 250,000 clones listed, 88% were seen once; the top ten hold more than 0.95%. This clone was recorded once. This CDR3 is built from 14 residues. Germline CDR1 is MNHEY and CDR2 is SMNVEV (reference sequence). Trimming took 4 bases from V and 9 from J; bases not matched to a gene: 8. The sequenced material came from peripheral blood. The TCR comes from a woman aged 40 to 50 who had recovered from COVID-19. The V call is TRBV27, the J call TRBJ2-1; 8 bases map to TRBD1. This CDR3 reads CASSWTGPGLEQFF. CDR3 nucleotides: TGTGCCAGCAGTTGGACAGGGCCCGGCCTTGAGCAGTTCTTC.